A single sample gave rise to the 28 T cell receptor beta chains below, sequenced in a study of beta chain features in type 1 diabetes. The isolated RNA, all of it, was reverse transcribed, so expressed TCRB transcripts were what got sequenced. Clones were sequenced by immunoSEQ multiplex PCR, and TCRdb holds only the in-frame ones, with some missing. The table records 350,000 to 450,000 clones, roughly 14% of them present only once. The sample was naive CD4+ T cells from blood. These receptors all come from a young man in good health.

DNA for the CDR3: TGTGCCAGCAGTTACTCGAGCAGGGGCGGAAACACCATATATTTT. It translates to CASSYSSRGGNTIYF. J is TRBJ1-3 and V is TRBV6-5; D might be TRBD1 (6 bases). This CDR3 is 15 amino acids long. Germline V gives CDR1 MNHEY, CDR2 SVGAGI. Trimming removed 0 bases from V and 4 bases from J, with 10 bases in between.

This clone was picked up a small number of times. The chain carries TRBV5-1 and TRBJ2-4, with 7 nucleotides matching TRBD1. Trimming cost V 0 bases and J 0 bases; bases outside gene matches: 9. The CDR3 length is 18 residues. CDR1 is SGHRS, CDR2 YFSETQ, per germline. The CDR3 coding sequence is TGCGCCAGCAGCTTGGAAGGGACAGCAAACTTAGCCAAAAACATTCAGTACTTC. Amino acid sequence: CASSLEGTANLAKNIQYF.

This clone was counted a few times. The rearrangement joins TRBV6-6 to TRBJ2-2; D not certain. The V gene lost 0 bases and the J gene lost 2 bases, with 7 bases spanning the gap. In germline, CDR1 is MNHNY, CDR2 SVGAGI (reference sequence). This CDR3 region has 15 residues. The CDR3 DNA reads TGTGCCAGCAGTTACTCGGGTGCCAACACCGGGGAGCTGTTTTTT. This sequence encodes CASSYSGANTGELFF.

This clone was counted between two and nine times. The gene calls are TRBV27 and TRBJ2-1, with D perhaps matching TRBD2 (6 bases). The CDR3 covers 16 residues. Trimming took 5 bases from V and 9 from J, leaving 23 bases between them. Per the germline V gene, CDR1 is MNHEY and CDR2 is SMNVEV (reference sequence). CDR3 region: CASSLPPRGKGGEQFF. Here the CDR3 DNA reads TGTGCCAGCAGTCTCCCCCCCAGAGGGAAGGGAGGTGAGCAGTTCTTC.

Here the CDR3 DNA reads TGTGCCAGCAAGCGCAGTAACACTGAAGCTTTCTTT. Translation gives CASKRSNTEAFF. This chain connects TRBV11-2 to TRBJ1-1; no clear D. The V gene's germline CDR1 is SGHAT and CDR2 FQNNGV. Trimming pared 7 bases from V and 2 bases from J, leaving 8 bases between. The CDR3 spans 12 residues. The variable domain in full, with the rest retrieved from reference TRBV11-2 and TRBJ1-1, is EAGVAQSPRYKIIEKRQSVAFWCNPISGHATLYWYQQILGQGPKLLIQFQNNGVVDDSQLPKDRFSAERLKGVDSTLKIQPAKLEDSAVYLCASKRSNTEAFFGQGTRLTVV.

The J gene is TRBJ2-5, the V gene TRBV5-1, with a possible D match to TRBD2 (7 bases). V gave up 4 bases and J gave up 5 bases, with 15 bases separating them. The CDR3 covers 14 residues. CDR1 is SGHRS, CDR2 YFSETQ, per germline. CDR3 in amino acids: CASSDLQGGETQYF. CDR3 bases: TGCGCCAGCAGCGACCTACAGGGAGGGGAGACCCAGTACTTC.

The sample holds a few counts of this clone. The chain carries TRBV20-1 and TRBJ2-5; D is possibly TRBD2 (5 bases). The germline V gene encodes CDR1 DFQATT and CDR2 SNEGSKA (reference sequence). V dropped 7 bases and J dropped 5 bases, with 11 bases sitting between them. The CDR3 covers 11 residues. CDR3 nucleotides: TGCAGTGTGGGGAGTCGGGAGACCCAGTACTTC. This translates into CSVGSRETQYF.

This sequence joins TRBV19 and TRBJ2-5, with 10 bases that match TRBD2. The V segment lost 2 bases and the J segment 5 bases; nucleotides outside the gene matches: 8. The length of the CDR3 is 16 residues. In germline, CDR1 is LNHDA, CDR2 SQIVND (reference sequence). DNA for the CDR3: TGTGCCAGTAGTATAAGAGCGGGAGGGCCCGGGGAGACCCAGTACTTC. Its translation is CASSIRAGGPGETQYF.

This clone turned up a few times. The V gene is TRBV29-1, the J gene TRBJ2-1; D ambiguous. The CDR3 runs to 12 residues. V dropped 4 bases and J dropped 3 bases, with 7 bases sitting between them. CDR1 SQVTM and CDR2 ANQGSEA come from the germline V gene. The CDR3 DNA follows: TGCAGCGTTGTTAGCTACTACAATGAGCAGTTCTTC. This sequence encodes CSVVSYYNEQFF.

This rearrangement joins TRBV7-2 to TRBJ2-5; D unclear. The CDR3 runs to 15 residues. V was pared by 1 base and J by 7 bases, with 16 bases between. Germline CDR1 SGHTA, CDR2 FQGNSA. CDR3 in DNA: TGTGCCAGCAGCTTAGTGTCCGCCCAAGGTTGGACCCAGTACTTC. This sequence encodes CASSLVSAQGWTQYF.

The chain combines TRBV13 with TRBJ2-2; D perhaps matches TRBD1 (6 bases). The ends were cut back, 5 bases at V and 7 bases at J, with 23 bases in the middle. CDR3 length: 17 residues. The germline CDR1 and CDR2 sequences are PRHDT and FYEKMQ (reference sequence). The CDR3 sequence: CASSPALRDKRSGELFF. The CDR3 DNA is TGTGCCAGCAGCCCCGCCCTCCGGGACAAGAGAAGCGGGGAGCTGTTTTTT.

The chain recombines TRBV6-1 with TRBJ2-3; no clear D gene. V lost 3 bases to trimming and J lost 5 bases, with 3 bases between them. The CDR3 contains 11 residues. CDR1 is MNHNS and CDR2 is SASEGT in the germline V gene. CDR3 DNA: TGTGCCAGCAGTGAGATAGATACGCAGTATTTT. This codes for CASSEIDTQYF.

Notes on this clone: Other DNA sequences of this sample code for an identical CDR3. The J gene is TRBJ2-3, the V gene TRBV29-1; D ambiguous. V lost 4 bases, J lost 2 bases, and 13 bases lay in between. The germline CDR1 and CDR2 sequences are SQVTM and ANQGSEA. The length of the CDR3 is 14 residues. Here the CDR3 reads CSVASGSNTDTQYF. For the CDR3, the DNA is TGCAGCGTTGCGTCCGGTTCAAACACAGATACGCAGTATTTT.

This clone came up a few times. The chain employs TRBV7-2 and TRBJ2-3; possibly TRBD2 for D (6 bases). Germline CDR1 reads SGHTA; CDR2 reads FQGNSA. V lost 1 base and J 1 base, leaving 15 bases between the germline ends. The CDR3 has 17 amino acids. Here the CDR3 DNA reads TGTGCCAGCAGCTTAGTAAGAGGCGGGGCTGGCACAGATACGCAGTATTTT. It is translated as CASSLVRGGAGTDTQYF.

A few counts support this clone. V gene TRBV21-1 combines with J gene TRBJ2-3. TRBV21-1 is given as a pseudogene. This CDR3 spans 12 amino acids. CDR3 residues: CASSKTEDTQYF. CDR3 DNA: TGTGCCAGCAGCAAAACGGAAGATACGCAGTATTTT.

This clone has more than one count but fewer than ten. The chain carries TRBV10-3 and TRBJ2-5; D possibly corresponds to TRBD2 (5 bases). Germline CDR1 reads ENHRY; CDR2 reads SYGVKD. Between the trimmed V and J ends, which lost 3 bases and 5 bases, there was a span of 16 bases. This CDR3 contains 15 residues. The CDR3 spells CAISEVRGSQETQYF. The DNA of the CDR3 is TGTGCCATCAGTGAAGTTCGGGGTAGTCAGGAGACCCAGTACTTC.

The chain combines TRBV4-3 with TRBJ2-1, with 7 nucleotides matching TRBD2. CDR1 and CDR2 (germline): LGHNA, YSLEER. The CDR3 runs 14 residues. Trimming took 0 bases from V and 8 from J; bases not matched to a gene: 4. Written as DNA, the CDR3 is TGCGCCAGCAGCCAAGAAGCGGGATGGTATGAGCAGTTCTTC. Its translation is CASSQEAGWYEQFF.

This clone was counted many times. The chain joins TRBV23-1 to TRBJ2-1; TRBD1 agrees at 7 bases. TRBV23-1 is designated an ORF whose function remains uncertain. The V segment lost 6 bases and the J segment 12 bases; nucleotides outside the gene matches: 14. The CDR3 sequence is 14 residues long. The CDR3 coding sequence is TGCGCCAGCAGCCCGGGACAGCTACACGTGGGGCAGTTCTTC. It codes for CASSPGQLHVGQFF.

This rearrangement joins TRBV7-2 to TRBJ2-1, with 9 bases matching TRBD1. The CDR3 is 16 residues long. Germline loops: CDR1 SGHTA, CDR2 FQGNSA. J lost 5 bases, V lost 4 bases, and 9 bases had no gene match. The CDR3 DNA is TGTGCCAGCAGCTCCGGACAGGGGAGGAGGGACAATGAGCAGTTCTTC. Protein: CASSSGQGRRDNEQFF.

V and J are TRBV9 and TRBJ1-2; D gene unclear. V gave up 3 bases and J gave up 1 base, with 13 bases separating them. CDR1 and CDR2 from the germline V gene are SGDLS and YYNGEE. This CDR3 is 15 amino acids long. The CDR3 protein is CASSEAPTVNYGYTF. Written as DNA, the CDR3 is TGTGCCAGCAGCGAGGCCCCCACAGTTAACTATGGCTACACCTTC.

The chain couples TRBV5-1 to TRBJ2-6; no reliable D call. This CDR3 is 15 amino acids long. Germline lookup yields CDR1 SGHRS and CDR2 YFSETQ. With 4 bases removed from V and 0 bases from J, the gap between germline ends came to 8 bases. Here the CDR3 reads CASSNSNSGANVLTF. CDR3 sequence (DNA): TGCGCCAGCAGCAACAGCAACTCTGGGGCCAACGTCCTGACTTTC.

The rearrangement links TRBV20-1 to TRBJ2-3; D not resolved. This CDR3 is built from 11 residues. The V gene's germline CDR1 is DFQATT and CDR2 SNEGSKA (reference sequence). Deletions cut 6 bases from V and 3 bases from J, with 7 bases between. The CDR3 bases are TGCAGTGCCGCCCAAACAGATACGCAGTATTTT. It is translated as CSAAQTDTQYF.

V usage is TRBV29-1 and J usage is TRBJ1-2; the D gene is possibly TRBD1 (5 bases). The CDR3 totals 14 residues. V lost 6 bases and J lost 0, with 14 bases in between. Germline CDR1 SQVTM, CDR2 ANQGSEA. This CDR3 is CSVIQEPSNYGYTF. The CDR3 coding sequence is TGCAGCGTGATACAGGAACCCTCTAACTATGGCTACACCTTC.

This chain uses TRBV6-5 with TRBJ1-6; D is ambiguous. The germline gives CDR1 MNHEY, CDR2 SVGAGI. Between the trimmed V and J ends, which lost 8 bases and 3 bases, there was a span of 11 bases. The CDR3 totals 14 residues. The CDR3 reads CASGRADYNSPLHF. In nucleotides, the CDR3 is TGTGCCAGCGGCCGGGCCGACTATAATTCACCCCTCCACTTT.

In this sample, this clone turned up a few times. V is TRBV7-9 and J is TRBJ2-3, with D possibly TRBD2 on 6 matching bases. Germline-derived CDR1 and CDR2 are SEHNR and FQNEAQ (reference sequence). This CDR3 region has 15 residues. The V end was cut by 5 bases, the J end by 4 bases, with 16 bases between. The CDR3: CASSPSGEGADTQYF. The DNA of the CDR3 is TGTGCCAGCAGCCCATCGGGAGAAGGAGCAGATACGCAGTATTTT.

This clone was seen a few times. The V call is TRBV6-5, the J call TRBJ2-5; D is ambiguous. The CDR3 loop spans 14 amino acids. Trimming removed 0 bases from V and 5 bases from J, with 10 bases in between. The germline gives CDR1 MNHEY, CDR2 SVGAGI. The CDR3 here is CASSYSKWRETQYF. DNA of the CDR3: TGTGCCAGCAGTTACTCGAAATGGCGTGAGACCCAGTACTTC.

CDR3 region: CASTLHPAGALGDTQYF. The DNA for the CDR3 is TGTGCCAGCACGTTACACCCAGCGGGGGCCTTGGGAGATACGCAGTATTTT. The V call is TRBV7-2, the J call TRBJ2-3; 8 positions match TRBD2. The J segment lost 5 bases and the V segment lost 7 bases, leaving 17 bases of the junction unmatched. CDR3 length: 17 residues. Per germline, CDR1 SGHTA and CDR2 FQGNSA.

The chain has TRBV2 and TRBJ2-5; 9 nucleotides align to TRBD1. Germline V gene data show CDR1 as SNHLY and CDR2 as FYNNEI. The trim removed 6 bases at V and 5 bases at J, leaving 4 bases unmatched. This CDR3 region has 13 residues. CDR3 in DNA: TGTGCCAGCAGGGGGACAGGGATCGAGACCCAGTACTTC. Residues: CASRGTGIETQYF.